The 3 T cell receptor beta chains given below trace back to one sample, sequenced in a study of T-cell memory formation after mild COVID-19. MiXCR was run by TCRdb on the 5' RACE reads, yielding one entry per CDR3 protein. The data show approximately 51,000 distinct CDR3 sequences, roughly 9% seen once. What was sequenced was PBMCs or a T cell subset sorted from them (not recorded which). These receptor sequences come from an adult woman who had mild COVID-19 (a few samples of this study predate the infection). Cell type and time point are not known.

This rearrangement joins TRBV18 to TRBJ2-7; 8 positions agree with TRBD2. Per germline, CDR1 KGHSH and CDR2 LQKENI. V trimming: 0 bases; J trimming: 7 bases; junction bases outside the gene matches: 8. The CDR3 loop spans 15 amino acids. The CDR3 coding sequence is TGTGCCAGCTCACCACCGAGTCTCGCGGGAGGTGAGCAGTACTTC. Translated: CASSPPSLAGGEQYF.

The V gene is TRBV5-5, the J gene TRBJ1-1; no firm D call. From germline, CDR1 is SGHKS and CDR2 YYEKEE (reference sequence). Trimming cost V 5 bases and J 3 bases, with 17 bases left between them. The CDR3 is made up of 15 amino acids. DNA of the CDR3: TGTGCCAGCAGACCTGACAATCCGGCGCACACTGAAGCTTTCTTT. It is translated as CASRPDNPAHTEAFF.

This clonotype was seen only a few times. The chain has TRBV14 and TRBJ1-2, with 7 bases fitting TRBD1. Per the germline V gene, CDR1 is SGHDN and CDR2 is FVKESK. Trimming at V came to 4 bases and at J to 6 bases, leaving 11 bases not matched to a gene. This CDR3 comprises 15 residues. CDR3 in DNA: TGTGCCAGCAGCCCGAGGACAGGAGCCGATAATGGCTACACCTTC. It specifies CASSPRTGADNGYTF.